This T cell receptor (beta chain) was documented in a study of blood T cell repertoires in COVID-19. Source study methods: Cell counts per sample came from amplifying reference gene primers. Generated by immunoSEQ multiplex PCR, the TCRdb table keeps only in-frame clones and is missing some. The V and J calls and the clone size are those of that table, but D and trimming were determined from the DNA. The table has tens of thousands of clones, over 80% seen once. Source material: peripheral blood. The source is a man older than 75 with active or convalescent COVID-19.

The CDR3 loop reads CASSTTGAMNYGYTF. The DNA for the CDR3 is TGTGCCAGCTCAACCACAGGGGCAATGAACTATGGCTACACCTTC. The genes are TRBV18 and TRBJ1-2; 7 nucleotides agree with TRBD1. Germline-derived CDR1 and CDR2 are KGHSH and LQKENI. With V trimmed by 5 bases and J by 2 bases, 8 bases remained unmatched. The CDR3 is 15 residues long.